The 29 T cell receptor beta chains below were found in one sample sequenced in a study of control samples from healthy donors and cancer patients. TCRdb's table, derived via immunoSEQ multiplex PCR, lists solely in-frame clones and lacks some. The table has about 80,000 clones, 90% to 95% seen once. The sequenced sample consisted of blood. These receptor sequences come from a man in his forties or fifties in good health.

V usage is TRBV5-1 and J usage is TRBJ1-6; 8 bases are a match to TRBD1. This CDR3 has 15 amino acids. Trimming took 0 bases from V and 14 from J; bases not matched to a gene: 10. Germline CDR1 reads SGHRS; CDR2 reads YFSETQ. CDR3 DNA sequence: TGCGCCAGCAGCTTGGGAGGACAGGGAGCCTATTCCCTCCACTTT. Protein sequence: CASSLGGQGAYSLHF.

The chain uses TRBV7-9 and TRBJ1-1; a possible D gene is TRBD1 (5 bases). The germline CDR1 and CDR2 sequences are SEHNR and FQNEAQ (reference sequence). V was pared by 4 bases and J by 1 base, with 13 bases between. The CDR3 covers 15 residues. This CDR3 reads CASSSGTGWNTEAFF. CDR3 DNA: TGTGCCAGCAGCTCGGGGACGGGGTGGAACACTGAAGCTTTCTTT. Looking up the rest from reference TRBV7-9 and TRBJ1-1 gives the full variable domain: DTGVSQNPRHKITKRGQNVTFRCDPISEHNRLYWYRQTLGQGPEFLTYFQNEAQLEKSRLLSDRFSAERPKGSFSTLEIQRTEQGDSAMYLCASSSGTGWNTEAFFGQGTRLTVV.

The gene calls are TRBV25-1 and TRBJ1-6; no clear D gene. This CDR3 comprises 16 residues. Trimming took 4 bases from V and 10 from J, leaving 20 bases between them. Germline CDR1 MGHDK, CDR2 SYGVNS. This CDR3 reads CASSGSGGYSASPLHF. CDR3 sequence (DNA): TGTGCCAGCAGTGGGTCGGGCGGCTATTCAGCGTCACCCCTCCACTTT.

The rearrangement links TRBV7-8 to TRBJ1-2, with D unclear. Germline V gives CDR1 SGHVS, CDR2 FQNEAQ. This CDR3 contains 13 residues. V was shortened by 5 bases and J by 8 bases, with 15 bases between the two germline ends. The CDR3 loop reads CASSPAGSQGYTF. The CDR3 nucleotides read TGTGCCAGCAGCCCAGCCGGGTCTCAAGGCTACACCTTC.

The chain couples TRBV11-2 to TRBJ2-3; 7 nucleotides line up with TRBD1. Germline V CDR1 and CDR2: SGHAT, FQNNGV. The V and J ends lost 4 bases and 0 bases, in that order; junction bases with no gene match: 4. The CDR3 has 15 residues. CDR3 nucleotide sequence: TGTGCCAGCAGCTCTCACAGGGGTAGCACAGATACGCAGTATTTT. Protein: CASSSHRGSTDTQYF.

This clone was found a few times. The rearrangement joins TRBV12-3 or TRBV12-4 to TRBJ1-1; no clear D. The ends were cut back, 2 bases at V and 11 bases at J, with 12 bases in the middle. The CDR3 covers 12 residues. The CDR3 loop reads CASSLPLLGAFF. For the CDR3, the DNA is TGTGCCAGCAGTTTACCACTCTTAGGCGCTTTCTTT.

The J gene is TRBJ1-6, the V gene TRBV19; D gene unclear. Germline V gene sequence: CDR1 LNHDA, CDR2 SQIVND (reference sequence). The CDR3 covers 14 residues. V dropped 5 bases and J dropped 9 bases, with 14 bases sitting between them. Written as DNA, the CDR3 is TGTGCCAGTAGTCAAGGGATCACAATTTCACCCCTCCACTTT. Encoded protein: CASSQGITISPLHF.

The chain employs TRBV6-5 and TRBJ2-6; the D gene could be TRBD1 or TRBD2 (6 bases each). Germline values: CDR1 MNHEY, CDR2 SVGAGI. V was pared by 10 bases and J by 4 bases, with 11 bases between. There are 13 residues in the CDR3. The CDR3 region is CATGEDGANVLTF. CDR3 DNA sequence: TGTGCCACAGGGGAGGACGGGGCCAACGTCCTGACTTTC.

The chain is built from TRBV6-5 and TRBJ1-1, with a possible D match to TRBD1 (5 bases). Per germline, CDR1 MNHEY and CDR2 SVGAGI. The CDR3 spans 14 residues. V was trimmed by 2 bases and J by 1 base, leaving 8 bases between them. CDR3 in amino acids: CASSYGQGNTEAFF. For the CDR3, the DNA is TGTGCCAGCAGTTACGGGCAGGGGAACACTGAAGCTTTCTTT.

The chain combines TRBV11-2 with TRBJ2-3; no clear D gene. Germline V gives CDR1 SGHAT, CDR2 FQNNGV. This CDR3 comprises 14 residues. V shed 3 bases and J shed 2 bases, with 9 bases lying between them. The CDR3 coding sequence is TGTGCCAGCAGCTTCACAGAATCCACAGATACGCAGTATTTT. Amino acid sequence: CASSFTESTDTQYF.

This clone was seen only once. V usage is TRBV6-5 and J usage is TRBJ2-2; the match to TRBD2 covers 10 bases. This CDR3 comprises 14 residues. Germline values: CDR1 MNHEY, CDR2 SVGAGI. Trimming cost V 6 bases and J 4 bases; bases outside gene matches: 2. In DNA, the CDR3 is TGTGCCAGCAGGAGCGGGGGGGCCACCGGGGAGCTGTTTTTT. This translates into CASRSGGATGELFF.

This clone appeared once. V usage is TRBV3-1 (or the pseudogene TRBV3-2) and J usage is TRBJ2-2; D not resolved. Germline V CDR1 and CDR2: LGHDT, YNNKEL (reference sequence). The germline V and J ends were trimmed by 0 bases and 4 bases, with 6 bases remaining between them. CDR3 size: 14 residues. The CDR3 DNA reads TGTGCCAGCAGCCAAGATTGGGCCACCGGGGAGCTGTTTTTT. Its translation is CASSQDWATGELFF.

This chain links TRBV6-5 with TRBJ1-2; TRBD1 matches at 8 bases. CDR3 size: 13 residues. Germline CDR1 MNHEY, CDR2 SVGAGI. With V trimmed by 5 bases and J by 4 bases, 3 bases remained unmatched. The CDR3 protein is CASSRGTGYGYTF. The CDR3 DNA reads TGTGCCAGCAGTCGGGGGACAGGCTATGGCTACACCTTC.

The chain is built from TRBV14 and TRBJ2-7, with unresolved D. The CDR3 has 13 amino acids. V was trimmed by 1 base and J by 2 bases, leaving 6 bases between them. The germline gives CDR1 SGHDN, CDR2 FVKESK. CDR3 DNA sequence: TGTGCCAGCAGCCAAGGGTATGCCTACGAGCAGTACTTC. It is translated as CASSQGYAYEQYF.

The rearrangement joins TRBV19 to TRBJ2-5, with no clear D. V was shortened by 0 bases and J by 1 base, with 6 bases between the two germline ends. Per the germline V gene, CDR1 is LNHDA and CDR2 is SQIVND (reference sequence). The CDR3 totals 14 residues. CDR3 residues: CASSIDMVQETQYF. Written as DNA, the CDR3 is TGTGCCAGTAGTATAGATATGGTCCAAGAGACCCAGTACTTC.

The chain has TRBV6-5 and TRBJ1-5; D is unclear. V lost 6 bases to trimming and J lost 1 base, with 10 bases between them. Germline V CDR1 and CDR2: MNHEY, SVGAGI. The CDR3 consists of 14 residues. CDR3 amino acids: CASSPDVSNQPQHF. CDR3 DNA: TGTGCCAGCAGCCCCGACGTAAGCAATCAGCCCCAGCATTTT.

Regarding this clone: A read error may produce the germline difference seen at one junction end. The chain carries TRBV5-1 and TRBJ2-1; D unclear. Looked up from germline, CDR1 is SGHRS and CDR2 is YFSETQ. The CDR3 loop spans 15 amino acids. This CDR3 reads CASRLVLSSYNEQFF. The CDR3 DNA sequence: TGCGCCAGCCGCTTGGTCTTGAGCTCCTACAATGAGCAGTTCTTC.

This clone was picked up one time. The chain joins TRBV2 to TRBJ1-2, with 9 bases fitting TRBD1. V dropped 7 bases and J dropped 5; count of bases not matched to a gene: 8. Per germline, CDR1 SNHLY and CDR2 FYNNEI. The CDR3 is 14 amino acids. The CDR3 sequence: CASTPGQGFYGYTF. The CDR3 region has the DNA TGTGCCAGCACCCCGGGACAGGGCTTTTATGGCTACACCTTC.

Only one count was recorded for this clone. The gene calls are TRBV7-2 and TRBJ1-5; tentatively, D is TRBD1 (6 bases). V lost 4 bases to trimming and J lost 5 bases, with 12 bases between them. The CDR3 runs to 14 residues. In germline, CDR1 is SGHTA, CDR2 FQGNSA. The CDR3 nucleotides are TGTGCCAGCAGCTCACAGGGTTCCCATCAGCCCCAGCATTTT. This sequence encodes CASSSQGSHQPQHF.

The chain uses TRBV7-2 and TRBJ1-5, with D unresolved. V lost 0 bases to trimming and J lost 5 bases, with 11 bases between them. The CDR3 has 15 residues. CDR1 and CDR2 from the germline V gene are SGHTA and FQGNSA. The CDR3 bases are TGTGCCAGCAGCTTAGCGGTTGGAGAATATCAGCCCCAGCATTTT. This encodes CASSLAVGEYQPQHF.

The chain joins TRBV3-1 (or the pseudogene TRBV3-2) to TRBJ2-7; D perhaps matches TRBD2 (6 bases). This CDR3 has 15 amino acids. Germline CDR1 LGHDT, CDR2 YNNKEL (reference sequence). Between the trimmed V and J ends, which lost 4 bases and 7 bases, there was a span of 20 bases. The CDR3 nucleotides read TGTGCCAGCAGCCTACTTCGGACTACTCCGGGGGAGCAGTACTTC. It yields the protein CASSLLRTTPGEQYF.

This chain joins TRBV4-2 and TRBJ2-3; weak D call: TRBD2 (7 bases). V was trimmed by 4 bases and J by 1 base, leaving 15 bases between them. This CDR3 has 16 amino acids. Germline CDR1 is LGHNA and CDR2 is YNFKEQ. This CDR3 is CASSLMGGRGTDTQYF. DNA for the CDR3: TGTGCCAGCAGCCTCATGGGGGGGCGGGGCACAGATACGCAGTATTTT.

The genes are TRBV6-5 and TRBJ2-2; D perhaps matches TRBD1 (6 bases). Trimming shortened V by 10 bases and J by 10 bases, and 19 bases separated the two germline ends. CDR3 length equals 13 residues. Germline V gene lookup returns CDR1 MNHEY and CDR2 SVGAGI. In nucleotides, the CDR3 is TGTGCCACACTCGACAGGATGAAAGAGGAGCTGTTTTTT. Translating gives CATLDRMKEELFF.

This clone was counted once. The chain combines TRBV19 with TRBJ2-2, with D possibly being TRBD1 or TRBD2 (6 bases each). Germline assignment: CDR1 LNHDA and CDR2 SQIVND (reference sequence). With 3 bases removed from V and 2 bases from J, the gap between germline ends came to 10 bases. This CDR3 contains 15 residues. The CDR3 nucleotides are TGTGCCAGTAGTATTACAGGGACTAACACCGGGGAGCTGTTTTTT. This gives the protein CASSITGTNTGELFF.

This chain joins TRBV29-1 and TRBJ1-4; a weak D match, TRBD1 (6 bases). The V end was cut by 7 bases, the J end by 6 bases, with 15 bases between. Germline V gene data show CDR1 as SQVTM and CDR2 as ANQGSEA. CDR3 length equals 13 residues. CDR3 nucleotides: TGCAGCGCCCAACAGGGAGGGGATGAAAAACTGTTTTTT. This codes for CSAQQGGDEKLFF. Using reference TRBV29-1 and TRBJ1-4 for the parts outside the CDR3, the full variable domain is SAVISQKPSRDICQRGTSLTIQCQVDSQVTMMFWYRQQPGQSLTLIATANQGSEATYESGFVIDKFPISRPNLTFSTLTVSNMSPEDSSIYLCSAQQGGDEKLFFGSGTQLSVL.

This chain links TRBV7-8 with TRBJ2-5; D gene uncertain. Trimming removed 0 bases from V and 2 bases from J, with 10 bases in between. The germline CDR1 and CDR2 sequences are SGHVS and FQNEAQ. The CDR3 is 15 residues long. CDR3 bases: TGTGCCAGCAGCTTAGCTGGCCGGATTCAAGAGACCCAGTACTTC. Its protein is CASSLAGRIQETQYF.

The genes are TRBV6-5 and TRBJ2-7; no firm D call. The germline V and J ends were trimmed by 6 bases and 5 bases, with 17 bases remaining between them. The CDR3 contains 14 residues. Germline lookup yields CDR1 MNHEY and CDR2 SVGAGI. CDR3 bases: TGTGCCAGCAGCCCCATAGAGGAGACAAACGAGCAGTACTTC. It is translated as CASSPIEETNEQYF.

This sequence joins TRBV15 and TRBJ1-6; D is possibly TRBD1 (5 bases). The V end lost 8 bases, the J end lost 11 bases, and 22 bases lay between the germline ends. Germline V lookup: CDR1 LNHNV, CDR2 YYDKDF (reference sequence). The CDR3 loop spans 15 amino acids. This chain's CDR3 is CATSFRGSPQPPLHF. CDR3 coding DNA: TGTGCCACCTCCTTTCGGGGGTCTCCCCAACCACCCCTCCACTTT.

The chain links TRBV5-1 to TRBJ2-5, with a tentative D call TRBD2 (6 bases). There are 15 residues in the CDR3. CDR1 and CDR2 (germline): SGHRS, YFSETQ. The ends were cut back, 1 base at V and 3 bases at J, with 13 bases in the middle. CDR3 coding DNA: TGCGCCAGCAGCTTGCAGGGAGGCCTAGAAGAGACCCAGTACTTC. It is translated as CASSLQGGLEETQYF. The full variable domain, rest sourced from reference TRBV5-1 and TRBJ2-5, is KAGVTQTPRYLIKTRGQQVTLSCSPISGHRSVSWYQQTPGQGLQFLFEYFSETQRNKGNFPGRFSGRQFSNSRSEMNVSTLELGDSALYLCASSLQGGLEETQYFGPGTRLLVL.